Below, 23 T cell receptor beta chains from the same sample are listed, as sequenced in a study of blood T cell repertoires in COVID-19. Clones were sequenced by immunoSEQ multiplex PCR, and TCRdb holds only the in-frame ones, with some missing. Here the sample spans fewer than 250,000 clones, approximately 82% being singletons. Sequencing used peripheral blood. Receptors originate from a woman aged 45-65 years with acute or convalescent COVID-19.

This clone is a singleton in its sample. The chain has TRBV28 and TRBJ1-2, with 11 nucleotides matching TRBD1. V lost 6 bases and J lost 1; bases outside the gene matches: 19. CDR1 MDHEN and CDR2 SYDVKM come from the germline V gene. This CDR3 contains 20 residues. CDR3 sequence (DNA): TGTGCCAGCAGGAAACGCAACTACCGGACAGGGGGCCCCCTTAACTATGGCTACACCTTC. Residues: CASRKRNYRTGGPLNYGYTF.

This rearrangement joins TRBV25-1 to TRBJ2-4, with D possibly being TRBD2 (5 bases). Germline V lookup: CDR1 MGHDK, CDR2 SYGVNS. The V end lost 2 bases, the J end lost 6 bases, and 11 bases lay between the germline ends. The CDR3 is 14 amino acids. CDR3 in amino acids: CASSEPTSGNIQYF. For the CDR3, the DNA is TGTGCCAGCAGTGAACCCACCAGCGGAAACATTCAGTACTTC.

The chain recombines TRBV19 with TRBJ1-2; 7 nucleotides match TRBD1. The CDR3 spans 15 residues. V shed 3 bases, J shed 3 bases, and the junction held 7 bases outside the gene matches. Looked up from germline, CDR1 is LNHDA and CDR2 is SQIVND (reference sequence). DNA for the CDR3: TGTGCCAGTAGTATCCACCCGGGACAGTACTATGGCTACACCTTC. Its translation: CASSIHPGQYYGYTF.

V usage is TRBV10-1 and J usage is TRBJ2-3; a possible D gene is TRBD1 (6 bases). This CDR3 comprises 15 residues. The V gene lost 4 bases and the J gene lost 1 base, with 12 bases spanning the gap. Germline CDR1 and CDR2: WNHNN and SYGVQD (reference sequence). CDR3 loop: CASSGAGAGTDTQYF. The CDR3, as DNA: TGCGCCAGCAGTGGAGCAGGGGCGGGCACAGATACGCAGTATTTT.

V and J are TRBV18 and TRBJ1-4; the D is unclear. Germline values: CDR1 KGHSH, CDR2 LQKENI. The V gene lost 5 bases and the J gene lost 0 bases, with 13 bases spanning the gap. This CDR3 has 16 amino acids. CDR3 nucleotides: TGTGCCAGCTCATCAGGCCAGGCTGCAACTAATGAAAAACTGTTTTTT. It specifies CASSSGQAATNEKLFF.

This chain uses TRBV7-2 with TRBJ2-1, with a tentative D call TRBD2 (6 bases). The length of the CDR3 is 13 residues. V was cut by 6 bases and J by 1 base, with 7 bases left in between. The V gene's germline CDR1 is SGHTA and CDR2 FQGNSA. The CDR3 DNA reads TGTGCCAGCAGTAGCGGATCCTACAATGAGCAGTTCTTC. This translates into CASSSGSYNEQFF.

This rearrangement joins TRBV5-1 to TRBJ2-5; D remains ambiguous. V lost 5 bases, J lost 9 bases, and 11 bases lay in between. Germline CDR1 reads SGHRS; CDR2 reads YFSETQ. The CDR3 is 11 amino acids. The chain's CDR3 is CASRAEAAQYF. DNA for the CDR3: TGCGCCAGCAGAGCAGAGGCCGCCCAGTACTTC.

V and J are TRBV11-2 and TRBJ2-2, with no clear D. Trimming pared 5 bases from V and 2 bases from J, leaving 3 bases between. The germline CDR1 and CDR2 sequences are SGHAT and FQNNGV. The CDR3 has 12 amino acids. This CDR3 reads CASSPNTGELFF. The CDR3 DNA reads TGTGCCAGCAGCCCAAACACCGGGGAGCTGTTTTTT. The whole variable domain, remainder taken from reference TRBV11-2 and TRBJ2-2, is EAGVAQSPRYKIIEKRQSVAFWCNPISGHATLYWYQQILGQGPKLLIQFQNNGVVDDSQLPKDRFSAERLKGVDSTLKIQPAKLEDSAVYLCASSPNTGELFFGEGSRLTVL.

The chain links TRBV5-1 to TRBJ2-2; D gene uncertain. Germline V lookup: CDR1 SGHRS, CDR2 YFSETQ. Trimming pared 1 base from V and 2 bases from J, leaving 6 bases between. The CDR3 is 14 amino acids. CDR3: CASSLLGNTGELFF. CDR3 nucleotide sequence: TGCGCCAGCAGCTTGCTTGGCAACACCGGGGAGCTGTTTTTT.

The chain carries TRBV11-2 and TRBJ2-1; 7 nucleotides match TRBD2. The CDR3 extends over 16 amino acids. Germline CDR1 reads SGHAT; CDR2 reads FQNNGV. Trimming removed 5 bases from V and 0 bases from J; junction bases left unmatched: 7. CDR3 DNA: TGTGCCAGCAGCGGCTGGGAGGGAGGCTCCTACAATGAGCAGTTCTTC. It codes for CASSGWEGGSYNEQFF.

This clone was recorded only once. This chain connects TRBV4-1 to TRBJ2-5; 8 bases map to TRBD1. With V trimmed by 1 base and J by 5 bases, 9 bases remained unmatched. This CDR3 comprises 16 residues. CDR1 and CDR2 from the germline V gene are MGHRA and YSYEKL. The DNA for the CDR3 is TGCGCCAGCAGCCAAGTCGGAGGACAGGGTGAGGAGACCCAGTACTTC. Translation: CASSQVGGQGEETQYF.

The CDR3 loop is CASSTSSYEQYF. In nucleotides, the CDR3 is TGTGCCAGCTCGACAAGCTCCTACGAGCAGTACTTC. The chain recombines TRBV18 with TRBJ2-7; D is uncertain. The V gene lost 6 bases and the J gene lost 0 bases, with 6 bases spanning the gap. Germline lookup yields CDR1 KGHSH and CDR2 LQKENI. The CDR3 contains 12 residues.

The chain uses TRBV9 and TRBJ2-1; either TRBD1 or TRBD2 may fit D (10 bases each). The V and J ends lost 1 base and 5 bases respectively, with 25 bases between them. This CDR3 region has 19 residues. From germline, CDR1 is SGDLS and CDR2 YYNGEE. In nucleotides, the CDR3 is TGTGCCAGCAGCGTACGGGACAGGGGTGCTAGCGGGAGTAACAATGAGCAGTTCTTC. This gives the protein CASSVRDRGASGSNNEQFF.

The chain is built from TRBV19 and TRBJ1-4, with 7 nucleotides matching TRBD1. V was clipped by 6 bases and J by 7 bases; unmatched bases: 17. The CDR3 length is 17 residues. CDR1 is LNHDA and CDR2 is SQIVND in the germline V gene (reference sequence). CDR3 nucleotides: TGTGCCAGTAGCCCCACGGGACAGATTTCGTTTGGTGAAAAACTGTTTTTT. This gives the protein CASSPTGQISFGEKLFF.

V usage is TRBV27 and J usage is TRBJ2-7, with TRBD1 matching over 10 bases. The CDR3 covers 15 residues. CDR1 and CDR2 (germline): MNHEY, SMNVEV (reference sequence). With 5 bases clipped from V and 4 bases from J, the junction kept 8 bases outside the gene matches. The chain's CDR3 is CASSGGDRGQYEQYF. In DNA, the CDR3 is TGTGCCAGCAGTGGGGGCGACAGGGGGCAGTACGAGCAGTACTTC.

The V call is TRBV2, the J call TRBJ1-1; 7 bases fit TRBD1. V shed 8 bases and J 0 bases; nucleotides not matched to a gene: 6. The CDR3 is 14 amino acids. Germline values: CDR1 SNHLY, CDR2 FYNNEI. The CDR3 loop reads CASRDSNMNTEAFF. Written as DNA, the CDR3 is TGTGCCAGCCGGGACAGTAACATGAACACTGAAGCTTTCTTT.

The rearrangement links TRBV6-5 to TRBJ2-5; possible D gene TRBD1, 6 bases. V gave up 6 bases and J gave up 2 bases, with 16 bases separating them. This CDR3 spans 15 amino acids. CDR1 MNHEY and CDR2 SVGAGI come from the germline V gene. The CDR3: CASRTLQGLQETQYF. In DNA form, the CDR3 reads TGTGCCAGCAGAACATTACAGGGTCTTCAAGAGACCCAGTACTTC.

The rearrangement links TRBV3-1 (or the pseudogene TRBV3-2) to TRBJ2-3; TRBD2 matches 7 bases. Looked up from germline, CDR1 is LGHDT and CDR2 is YNNKEL (reference sequence). Trimming took 0 bases from V and 5 from J; bases not matched to a gene: 8. This CDR3 is built from 16 residues. The CDR3 is CASSQDRAGGGDTQYF. In nucleotides, the CDR3 is TGTGCCAGCAGCCAAGATAGGGCGGGCGGGGGAGATACGCAGTATTTT.

The V and J genes are TRBV9 and TRBJ2-3; D may be TRBD2 (6 bases). The V and J ends lost 0 bases and 0 bases respectively, with 11 bases between them. The CDR3 has 16 residues. Germline V lookup: CDR1 SGDLS, CDR2 YYNGEE. The CDR3 region is CASSVALAFSTDTQYF. The CDR3 nucleotides are TGTGCCAGCAGCGTAGCACTAGCCTTTAGCACAGATACGCAGTATTTT.

This chain links TRBV6-6 with TRBJ1-2, with a tentative D call TRBD1 (6 bases). V lost 2 bases and J lost 8, with 9 bases in between. Germline assignment: CDR1 MNHNY and CDR2 SVGAGI (reference sequence). The CDR3 consists of 12 residues. The CDR3 spells CASSYGQGGYTF. The DNA for the CDR3 is TGTGCCAGCAGTTACGGGCAGGGGGGCTACACCTTC.

The V gene is TRBV24-1, the J gene TRBJ2-5; TRBD1 agrees at 11 bases. Trimming cost V 0 bases and J 5 bases; bases outside gene matches: 10. The CDR3 runs 18 residues. CDR1 is KGHDR, CDR2 SFDVKD, per germline. The CDR3 is CATSDLRAGTGGRETQYF. In DNA, the CDR3 is TGTGCCACCAGTGATTTGCGAGCCGGGACAGGGGGGAGGGAGACCCAGTACTTC.

This chain links TRBV20-1 with TRBJ1-1; D is unresolved. Germline-derived CDR1 and CDR2 are DFQATT and SNEGSKA (reference sequence). Trimming shortened V by 3 bases and J by 9 bases, and 11 bases separated the two germline ends. This CDR3 is built from 11 residues. This chain's CDR3 is CSASVVSKAFF. The CDR3 bases are TGCAGTGCTAGCGTTGTGAGTAAAGCTTTCTTT.

The chain joins TRBV5-6 to TRBJ1-1; possibly TRBD1 for D (5 bases). V was pared by 1 base and J by 11 bases, with 21 bases between. The CDR3 is 15 amino acids. CDR1 SGHDT and CDR2 YYEEEE come from the germline V gene. The CDR3 loop reads CASSLWGVGPAEAFF. As DNA, the CDR3 is TGTGCCAGCAGCTTGTGGGGGGTGGGCCCTGCGGAGGCTTTCTTT.